This T cell receptor (beta chain) was recorded in a study of T cell responses to AZD1222 COVID-19 vaccine. TCRdb's table, derived via immunoSEQ multiplex PCR, lists solely in-frame clones and lacks some. The table lists some 160,000 clones, 85% to 90% of them singletons, with roughly 5.5% in the top ten. This CDR3 comprises 16 residues. The V gene lost 1 base and the J gene lost 0 bases, with 12 bases spanning the gap. CDR1 is SEHNR, CDR2 FQNEAQ, per germline (reference sequence). The V gene is TRBV7-9, the J gene TRBJ1-1; possibly TRBD1 for D (5 bases). The receptor comes from an adult in good health. The material was peripheral blood, obtained on day 0 of AZD1222 vaccination. The CDR3 spells CASSLGSGTVNTEAFF. CDR3 sequence (DNA): TGTGCCAGCAGCTTAGGGTCAGGGACCGTGAACACTGAAGCTTTCTTT. The full variable domain, in which reference TRBV7-9 and TRBJ1-1 provide the parts outside the CDR3, is DTGVSQNPRHKITKRGQNVTFRCDPISEHNRLYWYRQTLGQGPEFLTYFQNEAQLEKSRLLSDRFSAERPKGSFSTLEIQRTEQGDSAMYLCASSLGSGTVNTEAFFGQGTRLTVV.